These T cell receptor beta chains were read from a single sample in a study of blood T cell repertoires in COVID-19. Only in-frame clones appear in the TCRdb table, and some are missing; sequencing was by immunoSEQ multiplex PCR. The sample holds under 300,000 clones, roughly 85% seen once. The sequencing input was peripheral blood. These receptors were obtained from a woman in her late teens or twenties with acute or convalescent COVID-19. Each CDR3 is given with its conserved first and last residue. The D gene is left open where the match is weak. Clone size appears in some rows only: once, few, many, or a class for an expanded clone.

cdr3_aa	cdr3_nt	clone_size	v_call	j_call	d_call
CATQGITDTQYF	TGTGCCACACAGGGTATCACAGATACGCAGTATTTT	.	TRBV24-1	TRBJ2-3	.
CASSDPTTGKGQETQYF	TGCGCCAGCAGTGACCCAACAACAGGGAAGGGACAAGAGACCCAGTACTTC	.	TRBV10-2	TRBJ2-5	.
CATSDPGHKLFF	TGTGCCACCAGTGACCCTGGACATAAACTGTTTTTT	.	TRBV24-1	TRBJ1-4	.
CASSWAPSTNEKLFF	TGTGCCAGCAGTTGGGCCCCCTCAACTAATGAAAAACTGTTTTTT	.	TRBV6-5	TRBJ1-4	.
CASTIFWGVYNEQFF	TGTGCCAGTACCATATTCTGGGGGGTTTACAATGAGCAGTTCTTC	.	TRBV19	TRBJ2-1	.
CATQGRQNYSNQPQHF	TGTGCCACCCAAGGGCGACAGAACTATAGCAATCAGCCCCAGCATTTT	.	TRBV10-3	TRBJ1-5	.
CASSREGGRHIEKLFF	TGCGCCAGCAGCCGGGAGGGGGGACGACATATTGAAAAACTGTTTTTT	.	TRBV5-1	TRBJ1-4	.
CASSIYDRGGHNEQFF	TGTGCCAGTAGTATCTACGACAGGGGAGGTCACAATGAGCAGTTCTTC	.	TRBV19	TRBJ2-1	TRBD1
CASSLAPGRWGYGYTF	TGCGCCAGCAGCTTGGCCCCAGGGCGGTGGGGCTATGGCTACACCTTC	.	TRBV5-1	TRBJ1-2	.
CASSLGPGLLERGYGYTF	TGCGCCAGCAGCTTGGGCCCAGGGCTCCTAGAAAGGGGCTATGGCTACACCTTC	.	TRBV5-1	TRBJ1-2	.
CASSLGGAPSGANVLTF	TGTGCCAGCAGCTTAGGTGGAGCCCCCTCTGGGGCCAACGTCCTGACTTTC	few	TRBV7-2	TRBJ2-6	.
CASSQVVSRQERNEKLFF	TGCGCCAGCAGCCAAGTCGTCTCCAGACAGGAGAGAAATGAAAAACTGTTTTTT	.	TRBV4-3	TRBJ1-4	.
CAWTAFDEQFF	TGTGCCTGGACAGCGTTCGATGAGCAGTTCTTC	.	TRBV30	TRBJ2-1	.
CASSHETTGINIQYF	TGCGCCAGCAGCCATGAAACTACGGGAATAAACATTCAGTACTTC	.	TRBV5-1	TRBJ2-4	.
CASSLGVGGSDTQYF	TGTGCCAGCAGCTTAGGTGTAGGGGGCTCAGATACGCAGTATTTT	.	TRBV11-3	TRBJ2-3	TRBD1
CAISSSGSGETQYF	TGTGCCATCAGTTCTAGCGGGAGCGGAGAGACCCAGTACTTC	.	TRBV10-3	TRBJ2-5	TRBD2
CASSLGLGALTYNEQFF	TGTGCCAGCAGCTTAGGGCTTGGAGCGCTCACCTACAATGAGCAGTTCTTC	.	TRBV11-2	TRBJ2-1	.
CASRPSWTAQNIQYF	TGTGCCAGCAGACCTTCGTGGACAGCGCAGAACATTCAGTACTTC	.	TRBV6-5	TRBJ2-4	.
CASTWSLMERYF	TGTGCCAGCACCTGGTCGCTCATGGAGCGGTACTTC	.	TRBV12-3/TRBV12-4	TRBJ2-7	.
CSASPGTGVQPQHF	TGCAGTGCTAGTCCCGGGACAGGGGTACAGCCCCAGCATTTT	.	TRBV20-1	TRBJ1-5	TRBD1
CASSEAGTATNEKLFF	TGCGCCAGCAGTGAGGCGGGGACAGCAACTAATGAAAAACTGTTTTTT	.	TRBV10-1	TRBJ1-4	TRBD1
CAWSGGEKTQYF	TGTGCCTGGAGTGGGGGCGAGAAGACCCAGTACTTC	.	TRBV30	TRBJ2-5	.
CAISGAGTSGSYEQYF	TGTGCCATCAGTGGTGCCGGGACTAGCGGGAGCTACGAGCAGTACTTC	.	TRBV10-3	TRBJ2-7	TRBD2
CASIPGNLLFYEQYF	TGTGCCAGCATCCCAGGGAACCTACTATTTTACGAGCAGTACTTC	few	TRBV6-5	TRBJ2-7	.
CASSPSDNSPLHF	TGTGCCAGCTCACCATCAGATAATTCACCCCTCCACTTT	.	TRBV18	TRBJ1-6	.
CASSIRSGRSTDTQYF	TGTGCCAGCTCAATTCGTAGCGGGCGAAGCACAGATACGCAGTATTTT	.	TRBV18	TRBJ2-3	TRBD2
CASSQGTGSGYYNEQFF	TGCGCCAGCAGCCAAGGGACAGGGTCCGGGTACTACAATGAGCAGTTCTTC	few	TRBV4-3	TRBJ2-1	TRBD1
CASSPDRDHNSPLHF	TGTGCCAGTAGTCCGGACAGGGACCATAATTCACCCCTCCACTTT	once	TRBV19	TRBJ1-6	TRBD1
CASSYPPREQFF	TGTGCCAGCAGTTACCCCCCCCGGGAGCAGTTCTTC	.	TRBV6-2/TRBV6-3	TRBJ2-1	.
CARSSSTDTQYF	TGTGCCAGGAGCTCCAGCACAGATACGCAGTATTTT	.	TRBV30	TRBJ2-3	.
CASSRTGPFGEQYF	TGTGCCAGCAGTCGTACAGGGCCCTTTGGCGAGCAGTACTTC	.	TRBV28	TRBJ2-7	.
CASSPGGQQFF	TGTGCCAGCAGTCCGGGGGGACAGCAGTTCTTC	.	TRBV2	TRBJ2-1	TRBD2
CASSQDRGQGLGGEAFF	TGCGCCAGCAGCCAAGATAGGGGACAGGGCCTTGGTGGTGAAGCTTTCTTT	.	TRBV4-1	TRBJ1-1	TRBD1
CAIRAGGKNAGNTIYF	TGTGCCATCAGGGCGGGGGGAAAGAATGCTGGAAACACCATATATTTT	.	TRBV10-3	TRBJ1-3	.
CASSLDLVSSGRAATQYF	TGTGCCAGCAGCTTAGATCTCGTCTCTAGCGGGAGGGCCGCGACCCAGTACTTC	.	TRBV11-2	TRBJ2-5	TRBD2
CASSQRPGQDYGYTF	TGTGCCAGCAGCCAAAGGCCGGGACAGGACTATGGCTACACCTTC	.	TRBV3-1/TRBV3-2	TRBJ1-2	TRBD1
CASSQRSGELFF	TGTGCCAGCAGCCAGAGGAGTGGGGAGCTGTTTTTT	.	TRBV5-5	TRBJ2-2	.
CASSPWGGIEYEQYF	TGTGCCAGCAGTCCGTGGGGGGGTATAGAATACGAGCAGTACTTC	.	TRBV6-5	TRBJ2-7	TRBD2
CAASASSYNEQFF	TGTGCCGCCTCAGCTAGCTCCTACAATGAGCAGTTCTTC	.	TRBV10-3	TRBJ2-1	.
CASSSPGQGASEAFF	TGTGCCAGCAGCTCCCCGGGACAGGGGGCAAGTGAAGCTTTCTTT	.	TRBV6-2/TRBV6-3	TRBJ1-1	TRBD1
CASSFVTSGGPSENEQFF	TGTGCCAGCAGTTTCGTGACTAGCGGGGGACCGAGTGAGAATGAGCAGTTCTTC	.	TRBV27	TRBJ2-1	TRBD2
CASSMRWTSGSSYNEQFF	TGTGCCAGTAGTATGCGATGGACTAGCGGTAGCTCCTACAATGAGCAGTTCTTC	few	TRBV19	TRBJ2-1	TRBD2
CASSPLALAGKAGELFF	TGTGCCAGCAGCCCACTCGCCCTAGCGGGAAAAGCTGGGGAGCTGTTTTTT	.	TRBV11-2	TRBJ2-2	TRBD2
CASSYGTGYNDYGYTF	TGTGCCAGCAGTTACGGGACAGGGTATAATGACTATGGCTACACCTTC	.	TRBV6-2/TRBV6-3	TRBJ1-2	TRBD1
CASTDEDRVWSVGPQHF	TGTGCCAGTACTGACGAGGACAGGGTTTGGTCCGTCGGGCCCCAGCATTTT	.	TRBV19	TRBJ1-5	TRBD1
CASSLTPSETQYF	TGTGCCAGCAGTTTAACCCCTAGCGAGACCCAGTACTTC	.	TRBV28	TRBJ2-5	.
CASSVEGQAFYGYTF	TGTGCCAGCAGCGTAGAGGGACAGGCATTCTATGGCTACACCTTC	few	TRBV9	TRBJ1-2	TRBD1
CASSPGVGSQPQHF	TGTGCCAGCAGCCCAGGGGTGGGGAGTCAGCCCCAGCATTTT	.	TRBV7-2	TRBJ1-5	.
CASSHVGVPDTQYF	TGTGCCAGCAGCCATGTAGGGGTCCCAGATACGCAGTATTTT	.	TRBV27	TRBJ2-3	.
CASTLQDTYGYTF	TGTGCCAGCACCTTACAGGACACCTATGGCTACACCTTC	.	TRBV6-5	TRBJ1-2	.
CASSYAGGNEKLFF	TGTGCCAGCAGTTATGCCGGTGGTAATGAAAAACTGTTTTTT	.	TRBV6-2/TRBV6-3	TRBJ1-4	.
CATSRGGGTEAFF	TGTGCCACCAGCAGAGGAGGGGGCACTGAAGCTTTCTTT	.	TRBV15	TRBJ1-1	.
CASSLGSGGSLAGANVLTF	TGTGCCAGCAGCTTAGGGAGCGGTGGGTCTTTAGCGGGGGCCAACGTCCTGACTTTC	few	TRBV7-9	TRBJ2-6	.
CASSVAGEQFF	TGTGCCAGCAGCGTAGCGGGAGAGCAGTTCTTC	.	TRBV5-4	TRBJ2-1	TRBD2
CAWSRGAWGTIYF	TGTGCCTGGAGTCGCGGGGCGTGGGGCACCATATATTTT	.	TRBV30	TRBJ1-3	.
CASMEVAGTNYGYTF	TGCGCCAGCATGGAGGTCGCAGGAACTAACTATGGCTACACCTTC	.	TRBV10-1	TRBJ1-2	.
CASSPLQGVEQPQHF	TGTGCCAGCTCACCGCTACAGGGGGTGGAGCAGCCCCAGCATTTT	.	TRBV18	TRBJ1-5	TRBD1
CAWSSPREQYF	TGTGCCTGGAGTTCCCCTCGGGAGCAGTACTTC	.	TRBV30	TRBJ2-7	.
CASSEAGSRSYEQYF	TGTGCCAGCAGTGAAGCGGGCAGCCGCTCCTACGAGCAGTACTTC	few	TRBV6-1	TRBJ2-7	.